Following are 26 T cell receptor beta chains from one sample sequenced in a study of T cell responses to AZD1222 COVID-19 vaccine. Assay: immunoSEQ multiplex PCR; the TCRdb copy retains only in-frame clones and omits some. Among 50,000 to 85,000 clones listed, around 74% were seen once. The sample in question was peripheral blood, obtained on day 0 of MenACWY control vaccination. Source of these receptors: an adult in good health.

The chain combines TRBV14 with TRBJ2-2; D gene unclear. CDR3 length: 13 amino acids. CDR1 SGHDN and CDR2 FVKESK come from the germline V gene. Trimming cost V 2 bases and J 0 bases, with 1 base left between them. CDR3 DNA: TGTGCCAGCAGCCAAACGAACACCGGGGAGCTGTTTTTT. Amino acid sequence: CASSQTNTGELFF.

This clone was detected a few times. In nucleotides, the CDR3 is TGTGCCAGCAGCCGAACACAGAGGAACACTGAAGCTTTCTTT. Protein: CASSRTQRNTEAFF. The chain joins TRBV7-9 to TRBJ1-1, with D unresolved. Trimming shortened V by 5 bases and J by 1 base, and 11 bases separated the two germline ends. From germline, CDR1 is SEHNR and CDR2 FQNEAQ (reference sequence). This CDR3 is built from 14 residues.

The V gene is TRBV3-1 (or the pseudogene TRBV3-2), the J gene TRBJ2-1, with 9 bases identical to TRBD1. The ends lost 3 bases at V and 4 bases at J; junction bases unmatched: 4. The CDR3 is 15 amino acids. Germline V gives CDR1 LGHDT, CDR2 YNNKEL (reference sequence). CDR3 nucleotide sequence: TGTGCCAGCAGCCAGGGGACAGGGCCGTACAATGAGCAGTTCTTC. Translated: CASSQGTGPYNEQFF.

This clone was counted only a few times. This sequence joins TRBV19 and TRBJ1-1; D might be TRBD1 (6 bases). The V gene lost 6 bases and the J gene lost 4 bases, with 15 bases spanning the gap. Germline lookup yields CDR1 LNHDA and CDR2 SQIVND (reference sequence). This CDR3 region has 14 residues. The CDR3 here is CASRDTGYSTEAFF. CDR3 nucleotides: TGTGCCAGTAGGGATACAGGGTATAGCACTGAAGCTTTCTTT.

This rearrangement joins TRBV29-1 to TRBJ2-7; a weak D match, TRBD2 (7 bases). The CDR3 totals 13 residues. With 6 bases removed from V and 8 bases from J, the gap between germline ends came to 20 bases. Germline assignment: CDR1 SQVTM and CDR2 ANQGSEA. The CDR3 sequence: CSVVGGGSEQQYF. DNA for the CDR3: TGCAGCGTCGTAGGGGGGGGGTCAGAGCAGCAGTACTTC.

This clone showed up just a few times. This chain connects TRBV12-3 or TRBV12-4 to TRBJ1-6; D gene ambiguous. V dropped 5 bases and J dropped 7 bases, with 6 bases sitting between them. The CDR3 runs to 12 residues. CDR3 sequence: CASSPFNSPLHF. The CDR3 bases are TGTGCCAGCAGTCCCTTCAATTCACCCCTCCACTTT.

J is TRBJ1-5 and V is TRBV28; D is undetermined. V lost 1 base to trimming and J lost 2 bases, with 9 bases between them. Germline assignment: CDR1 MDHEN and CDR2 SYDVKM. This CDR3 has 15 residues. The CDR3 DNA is TGTGCCAGCAGTTTATCTCTGTCTGGCAATCAGCCCCAGCATTTT. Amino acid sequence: CASSLSLSGNQPQHF.

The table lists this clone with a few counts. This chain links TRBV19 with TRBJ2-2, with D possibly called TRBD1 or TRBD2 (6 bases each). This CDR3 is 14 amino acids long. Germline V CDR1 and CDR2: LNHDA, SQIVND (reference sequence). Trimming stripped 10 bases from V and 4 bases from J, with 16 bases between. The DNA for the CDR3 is TGTGCCACCACCCCCCGGGGGCCCACCGGGGAGCTGTTTTTT. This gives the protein CATTPRGPTGELFF.

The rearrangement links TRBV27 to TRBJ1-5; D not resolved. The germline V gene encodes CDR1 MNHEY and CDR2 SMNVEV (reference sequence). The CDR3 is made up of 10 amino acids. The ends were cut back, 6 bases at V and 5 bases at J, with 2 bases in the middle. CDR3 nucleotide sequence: TGTGCCAGCAGGGATCAGCCCCAGCATTTT. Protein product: CASRDQPQHF.

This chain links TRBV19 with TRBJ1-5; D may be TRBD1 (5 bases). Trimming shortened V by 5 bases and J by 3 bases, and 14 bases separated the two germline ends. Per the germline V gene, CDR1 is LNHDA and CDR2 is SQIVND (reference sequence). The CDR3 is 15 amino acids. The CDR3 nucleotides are TGTGCCAGTAGTGCGCAGGGAAACCTCAATCAGCCCCAGCATTTT. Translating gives CASSAQGNLNQPQHF.

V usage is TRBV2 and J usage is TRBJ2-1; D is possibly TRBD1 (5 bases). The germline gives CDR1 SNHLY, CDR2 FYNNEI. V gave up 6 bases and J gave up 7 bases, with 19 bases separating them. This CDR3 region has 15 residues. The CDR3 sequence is CASSPRQSIQNEQFF. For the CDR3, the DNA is TGTGCCAGCAGCCCTAGACAGAGTATCCAAAATGAGCAGTTCTTC.

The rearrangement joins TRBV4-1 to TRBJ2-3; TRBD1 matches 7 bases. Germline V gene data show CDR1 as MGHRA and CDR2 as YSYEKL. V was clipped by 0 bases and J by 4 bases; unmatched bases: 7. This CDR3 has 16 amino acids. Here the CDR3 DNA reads TGCGCCAGCAGCCAAGACAGGGGGTTGCGAGCAGATACGCAGTATTTT. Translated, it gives CASSQDRGLRADTQYF.

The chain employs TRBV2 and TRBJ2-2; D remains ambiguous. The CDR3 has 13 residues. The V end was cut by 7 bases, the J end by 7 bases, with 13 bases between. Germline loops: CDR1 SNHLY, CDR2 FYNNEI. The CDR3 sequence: CASTVGLGGELFF. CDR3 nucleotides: TGTGCCAGCACTGTGGGGTTGGGCGGGGAGCTGTTTTTT.

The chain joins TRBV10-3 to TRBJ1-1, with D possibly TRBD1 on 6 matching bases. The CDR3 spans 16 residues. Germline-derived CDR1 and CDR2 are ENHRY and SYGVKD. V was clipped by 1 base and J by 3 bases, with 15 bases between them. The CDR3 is CAISEYLTGSYTEAFF. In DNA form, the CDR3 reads TGTGCCATCAGTGAGTACCTGACAGGTTCCTACACTGAAGCTTTCTTT.

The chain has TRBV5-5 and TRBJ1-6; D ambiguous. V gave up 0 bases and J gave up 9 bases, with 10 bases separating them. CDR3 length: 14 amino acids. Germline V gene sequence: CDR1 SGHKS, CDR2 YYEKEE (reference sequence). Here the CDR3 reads CASSLEPGFSPLHF. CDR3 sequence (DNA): TGTGCCAGCAGCTTGGAGCCAGGATTTTCACCCCTCCACTTT.

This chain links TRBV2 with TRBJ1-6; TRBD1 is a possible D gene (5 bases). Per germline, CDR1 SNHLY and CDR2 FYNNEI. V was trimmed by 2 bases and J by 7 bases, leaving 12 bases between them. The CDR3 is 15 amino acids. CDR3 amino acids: CASSERGGQNSPLHF. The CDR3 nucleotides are TGTGCCAGCAGTGAAAGGGGAGGGCAAAATTCACCCCTCCACTTT.

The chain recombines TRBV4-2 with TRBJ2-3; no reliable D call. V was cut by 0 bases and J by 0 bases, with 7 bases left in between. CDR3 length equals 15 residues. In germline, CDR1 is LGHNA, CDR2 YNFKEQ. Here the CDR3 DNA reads TGTGCCAGCAGCCAAGAGGACGGGAGCACAGATACGCAGTATTTT. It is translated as CASSQEDGSTDTQYF.

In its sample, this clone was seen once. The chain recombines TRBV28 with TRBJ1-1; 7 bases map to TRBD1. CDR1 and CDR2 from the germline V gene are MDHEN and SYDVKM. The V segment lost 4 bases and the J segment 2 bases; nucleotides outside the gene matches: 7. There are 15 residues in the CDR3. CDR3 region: CASSSQGSLNTEAFF. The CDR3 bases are TGTGCCAGCAGTTCACAGGGGTCCCTAAACACTGAAGCTTTCTTT.

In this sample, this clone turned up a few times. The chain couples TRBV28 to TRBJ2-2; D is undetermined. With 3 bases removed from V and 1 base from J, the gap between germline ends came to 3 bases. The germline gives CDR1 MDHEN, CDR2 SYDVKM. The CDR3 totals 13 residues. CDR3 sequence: CASSFRNTGELFF. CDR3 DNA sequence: TGTGCCAGCAGTTTCAGGAACACCGGGGAGCTGTTTTTT.

The CDR3: CASSEIGTLNTGELFF. CDR3 sequence (DNA): TGTGCCAGCAGTGAAATAGGGACCCTGAACACCGGGGAGCTGTTTTTT. The gene calls are TRBV6-1 and TRBJ2-2; D may match TRBD1 or TRBD2 (5 bases each). CDR1 MNHNS and CDR2 SASEGT come from the germline V gene. This CDR3 has 16 amino acids. Trimming cost V 2 bases and J 1 base, with 11 bases left between them.

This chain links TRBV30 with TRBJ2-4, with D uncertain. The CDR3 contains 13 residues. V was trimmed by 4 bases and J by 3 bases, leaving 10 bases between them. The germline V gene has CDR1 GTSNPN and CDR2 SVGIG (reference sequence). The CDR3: CAWNPLGKNIQYF. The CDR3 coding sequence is TGTGCCTGGAATCCCTTGGGCAAAAACATTCAGTACTTC.

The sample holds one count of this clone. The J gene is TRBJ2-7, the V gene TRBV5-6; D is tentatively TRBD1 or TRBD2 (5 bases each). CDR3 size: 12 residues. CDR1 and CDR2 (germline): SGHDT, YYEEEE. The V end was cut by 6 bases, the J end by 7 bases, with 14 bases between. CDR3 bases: TGTGCCAGCACGTCAGCTGGGACGGAGCAGTACTTC. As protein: CASTSAGTEQYF. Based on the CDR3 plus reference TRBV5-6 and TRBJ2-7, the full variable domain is DAGVTQSPTHLIKTRGQQVTLRCSPKSGHDTVSWYQQALGQGPQFIFQYYEEEERQRGNFPDRFSGHQFPNYSSELNVNALLLGDSALYLCASTSAGTEQYFGPGTRLTVT.

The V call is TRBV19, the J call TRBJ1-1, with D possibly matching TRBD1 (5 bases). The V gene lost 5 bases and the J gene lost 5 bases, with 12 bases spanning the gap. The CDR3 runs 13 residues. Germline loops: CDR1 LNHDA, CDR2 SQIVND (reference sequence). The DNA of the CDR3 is TGTGCCAGTAGTCCCAGAGGGGTTACTGAAGCTTTCTTT. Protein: CASSPRGVTEAFF.

The DNA of the CDR3 is TGTGCCAGCAGCCAAGATGCGGGGGGGTTTCTCAATGAGCAGTTCTTC. Amino acid sequence: CASSQDAGGFLNEQFF. The V call is TRBV4-2, the J call TRBJ2-1; 9 bases fit TRBD2. CDR1 is LGHNA, CDR2 YNFKEQ, per germline. The CDR3 length is 16 residues. Germline trimming cut 0 bases from V and 6 bases from J; bases unmatched to any gene: 6.

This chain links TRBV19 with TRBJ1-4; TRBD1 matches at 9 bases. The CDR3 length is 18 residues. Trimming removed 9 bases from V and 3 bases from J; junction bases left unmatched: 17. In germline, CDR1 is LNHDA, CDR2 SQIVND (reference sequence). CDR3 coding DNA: TGTGCCAGCACTACAGCCGGGACAGGGATTCGGGCTAATGAAAAACTGTTTTTT. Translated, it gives CASTTAGTGIRANEKLFF.

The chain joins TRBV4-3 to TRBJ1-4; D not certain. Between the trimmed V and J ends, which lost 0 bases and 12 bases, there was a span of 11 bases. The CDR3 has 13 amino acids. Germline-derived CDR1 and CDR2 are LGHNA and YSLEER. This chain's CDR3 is CASSQDYGEELFF. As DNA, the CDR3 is TGCGCCAGCAGCCAAGATTACGGCGAGGAACTGTTTTTT.